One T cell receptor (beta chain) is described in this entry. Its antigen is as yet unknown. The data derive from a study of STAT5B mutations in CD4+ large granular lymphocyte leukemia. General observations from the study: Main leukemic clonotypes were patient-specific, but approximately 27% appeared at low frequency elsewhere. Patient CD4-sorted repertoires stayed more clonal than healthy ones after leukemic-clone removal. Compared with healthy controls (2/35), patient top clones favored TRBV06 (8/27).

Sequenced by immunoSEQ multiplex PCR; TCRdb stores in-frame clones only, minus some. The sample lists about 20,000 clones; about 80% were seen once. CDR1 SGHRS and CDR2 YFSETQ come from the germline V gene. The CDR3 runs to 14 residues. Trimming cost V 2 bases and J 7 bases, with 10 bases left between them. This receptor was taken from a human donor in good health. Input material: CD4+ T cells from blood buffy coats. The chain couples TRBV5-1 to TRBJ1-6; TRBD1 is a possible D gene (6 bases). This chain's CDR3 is CASSLGGGNSPLHF. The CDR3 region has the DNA TGCGCCAGCAGCTTAGGGGGGGGGAATTCACCCCTCCACTTT.